The 25 T cell receptor beta chains below were found in one sample sequenced in a study of control samples from healthy donors and cancer patients. Method: immunoSEQ multiplex PCR; TCRdb's copy keeps in-frame clones and lacks some. The sample lists approximately 150,000 clones; 80% to 95% were seen once. Material for sequencing was blood. The receptor set was obtained from a man under 40 in good health.

The DNA of the CDR3 is TGCAGCGAAGGGACTAGCGGAAATTACAATGAGCAGTTCTTC. Amino acid sequence: CSEGTSGNYNEQFF. The chain couples TRBV29-1 to TRBJ2-1; TRBD2 aligns across 11 bases. CDR3 size: 14 residues. V lost 7 bases, J lost 4 bases, and 6 bases stayed unmatched. Germline values: CDR1 SQVTM, CDR2 ANQGSEA.

This chain joins TRBV5-1 and TRBJ2-3; D is ambiguous. The CDR3 is made up of 13 amino acids. In germline, CDR1 is SGHRS, CDR2 YFSETQ. Trimming removed 0 bases at V and 4 bases at J, with 6 bases between. CDR3 sequence: CASSLAMADTQYF. As DNA, the CDR3 is TGCGCCAGCAGCTTGGCCATGGCAGATACGCAGTATTTT.

This rearrangement joins TRBV7-8 to TRBJ1-5, with 9 bases that match TRBD1. V was clipped by 2 bases and J by 8 bases; unmatched bases: 4. The germline gives CDR1 SGHVS, CDR2 FQNEAQ. This CDR3 is built from 14 residues. This CDR3 is CASSLRQGVKPQHF. The CDR3 DNA follows: TGTGCCAGCAGCTTAAGACAGGGGGTGAAGCCCCAGCATTTT.

This clone was observed a single time. The chain carries TRBV14 and TRBJ1-1; D gene ambiguous. Germline lookup yields CDR1 SGHDN and CDR2 FVKESK. CDR3 length: 17 residues. Trimming left V 4 bases short and J 1 base short, with 19 bases between. The CDR3 loop reads CASSPSSGGVGNTEAFF. DNA of the CDR3: TGTGCCAGCAGCCCGTCTTCAGGCGGCGTGGGGAACACTGAAGCTTTCTTT. The variable domain in full, completed from reference TRBV14 and TRBJ1-1, reads EAGVTQFPSHSVIEKGQTVTLRCDPISGHDNLYWYRRVMGKEIKFLLHFVKESKQDESGMPNNRFLAERTGGTYSTLKVQPAELEDSGVYFCASSPSSGGVGNTEAFFGQGTRLTVV.

This sequence joins TRBV29-1 and TRBJ2-3; 10 bases fit TRBD2. This CDR3 has 16 amino acids. With 6 bases clipped from V and 3 bases from J, the junction kept 12 bases outside the gene matches. The germline V gene encodes CDR1 SQVTM and CDR2 ANQGSEA. Here the CDR3 reads CSVSSGGPPSTDTQYF. CDR3 in DNA: TGCAGCGTGTCTAGCGGGGGACCACCGAGTACAGATACGCAGTATTTT.

The J gene is TRBJ2-3, the V gene TRBV7-3, with 7 bases that match TRBD1. The length of the CDR3 is 14 residues. Germline lookup yields CDR1 SGHTA and CDR2 FQGTGA. Trimming cost V 5 bases and J 3 bases; bases outside gene matches: 5. CDR3 amino acids: CASSPGQPTDTQYF. CDR3 nucleotide sequence: TGTGCCAGCAGCCCGGGACAGCCTACAGATACGCAGTATTTT.

The CDR3 is CASTLTGTNEKLFF. CDR3 DNA: TGCGCCAGCACCCTGACTGGAACTAATGAAAAACTGTTTTTT. The chain carries TRBV4-1 and TRBJ1-4, with unresolved D. Looked up from germline, CDR1 is MGHRA and CDR2 is YSYEKL. Trimming took off 7 bases at V and 1 base at J, with 10 bases between the two ends. The length of the CDR3 is 14 residues.

V usage is TRBV7-3 and J usage is TRBJ1-3, with D unresolved. The germline V gene encodes CDR1 SGHTA and CDR2 FQGTGA. V was trimmed by 5 bases and J by 4 bases, leaving 18 bases between them. CDR3 size: 16 residues. CDR3 DNA: TGTGCCAGCAGCCCCCCCTACGGGTCAGAAGGAAACACCATATATTTT. It translates to CASSPPYGSEGNTIYF.

The rearrangement joins TRBV12-3 or TRBV12-4 to TRBJ2-1, with D unclear. The CDR3 covers 13 residues. Deletions cut 1 base from V and 4 bases from J, with 5 bases between. This chain's CDR3 is CASSLVEYNEQFF. The DNA of the CDR3 is TGTGCCAGCAGTTTAGTGGAGTACAATGAGCAGTTCTTC.

The rearrangement uses TRBV10-1 and TRBJ1-1, with 8 bases fitting TRBD1. Germline V gene lookup returns CDR1 WNHNN and CDR2 SYGVQD (reference sequence). V shed 0 bases, J shed 2 bases, and the junction held 5 bases outside the gene matches. The CDR3 has 16 amino acids. The CDR3 DNA follows: TGCGCCAGCAGTGAGTCAAGGGCAGGGGGCAACACTGAAGCTTTCTTT. Translation gives CASSESRAGGNTEAFF.

The V call is TRBV7-8, the J call TRBJ2-1; D is unclear. CDR3 length: 12 amino acids. Germline V CDR1 and CDR2: SGHVS, FQNEAQ. Between the trimmed V and J ends, which lost 0 bases and 8 bases, there was a span of 5 bases. The CDR3 DNA reads as TGTGCCAGCAGCTTAGCCGCTGATGAGCAGTTCTTC. Its protein product is CASSLAADEQFF.

This clone has only a few counts. The gene calls are TRBV10-2 and TRBJ2-6; D call uncertain. Germline values: CDR1 WSHSY, CDR2 SAAADI. The CDR3 is 20 amino acids. V lost 3 bases and J 0 bases, leaving 21 bases between the germline ends. CDR3 coding DNA: TGCGCCAGCAGTGACCCCTTTGGGAATAGTGGGCGCTCTGGGGCCAACGTCCTGACTTTC. This encodes CASSDPFGNSGRSGANVLTF.

The V and J genes are TRBV7-8 and TRBJ2-2; no firm D call. V was clipped by 2 bases and J by 0 bases, with 7 bases between them. There are 15 residues in the CDR3. Germline CDR1 and CDR2: SGHVS and FQNEAQ. In DNA form, the CDR3 reads TGTGCCAGCAGCTTACTAGGGACGAACACCGGGGAGCTGTTTTTT. It codes for CASSLLGTNTGELFF.

V and J are TRBV6-5 and TRBJ1-5; unclear D gene. CDR1 MNHEY and CDR2 SVGAGI come from the germline V gene. Trimming took 2 bases from V and 7 from J, leaving 12 bases between them. The CDR3 is 14 residues long. This CDR3 is CASSYIGVSQPQHF. DNA for the CDR3: TGTGCCAGCAGTTACATCGGGGTCAGCCAGCCCCAGCATTTT.

CDR3 DNA: TGCGCCAGCAGCTCTGGACAACTCACAGATACGCAGTATTTT. This codes for CASSSGQLTDTQYF. V usage is TRBV5-1 and J usage is TRBJ2-3; D is possibly TRBD1 (5 bases). Germline assignment: CDR1 SGHRS and CDR2 YFSETQ. The ends were cut back, 3 bases at V and 2 bases at J, with 10 bases in the middle. The length of the CDR3 is 14 residues. Supplemented by reference TRBV5-1 and TRBJ2-3, the full variable domain reads KAGVTQTPRYLIKTRGQQVTLSCSPISGHRSVSWYQQTPGQGLQFLFEYFSETQRNKGNFPGRFSGRQFSNSRSEMNVSTLELGDSALYLCASSSGQLTDTQYFGPGTRLTVL.

CDR3 bases: TGCGCCAGCAGTCAATCGGGGTGGCGTAGCTCCTACAATGAGCAGTTCTTC. Protein: CASSQSGWRSSYNEQFF. This chain connects TRBV23-1 to TRBJ2-1; D not resolved. TRBV23-1 is flagged as an ORF with uncertain function. V lost 0 bases to trimming and J lost 0 bases, with 12 bases between them. The CDR3 length is 17 residues.

The chain is built from TRBV27 and TRBJ1-2, with D possibly TRBD1 on 5 matching bases. The CDR3 has 18 residues. V lost 5 bases to trimming and J lost 5 bases, with 27 bases between them. Germline CDR1 is MNHEY and CDR2 is SMNVEV (reference sequence). The CDR3 loop reads CASSLPTVRNLRAYGYTF. The CDR3 region has the DNA TGTGCCAGCAGTCTCCCGACAGTGAGAAACTTAAGGGCGTATGGCTACACCTTC.

The J gene is TRBJ1-1, the V gene TRBV11-2; a weak D match, TRBD1 (5 bases). The CDR3 has 15 residues. Germline assignment: CDR1 SGHAT and CDR2 FQNNGV. V was clipped by 6 bases and J by 1 base, with 15 bases between them. The CDR3 DNA sequence: TGTGCCAGCAGAACCGATGGAACAGGGAACACTGAAGCTTTCTTT. This codes for CASRTDGTGNTEAFF.

The chain links TRBV27 to TRBJ1-5, with D perhaps TRBD1 (5 bases). This CDR3 contains 17 residues. V was clipped by 4 bases and J by 0 bases, with 16 bases between them. Germline lookup yields CDR1 MNHEY and CDR2 SMNVEV (reference sequence). In DNA, the CDR3 is TGTGCCAGCAGTTCCGGGACGGTCCCCTATAGCAATCAGCCCCAGCATTTT. It encodes CASSSGTVPYSNQPQHF.

This chain uses TRBV4-2 with TRBJ1-6, with TRBD1 identical over 8 bases. In germline, CDR1 is LGHNA, CDR2 YNFKEQ. This CDR3 has 17 amino acids. With V trimmed by 0 bases and J by 1 base, 2 bases remained unmatched. The DNA of the CDR3 is TGTGCCAGCAGCCAAGAGGACAGGGCTTCCTATAATTCACCCCTCCACTTT. This sequence encodes CASSQEDRASYNSPLHF.

The chain is built from TRBV15 and TRBJ1-5, with D perhaps TRBD1 (5 bases). The CDR3 has 17 amino acids. V was pared by 1 base and J by 1 base, with 14 bases between. The germline gives CDR1 LNHNV, CDR2 YYDKDF (reference sequence). The CDR3 is CATSRARQLGSNQPQHF. As DNA, the CDR3 is TGTGCCACCAGCAGAGCGAGACAGTTAGGAAGCAATCAGCCCCAGCATTTT.

This rearrangement joins TRBV7-3 to TRBJ2-2; 10 bases align to TRBD1. Germline V gene data show CDR1 as SGHTA and CDR2 as FQGTGA. This CDR3 comprises 19 residues. After removal of 6 bases from V and 4 bases from J, the junction contained 17 bases not matched to a gene. CDR3 in DNA: TGTGCCAGCAGGAACGGGACAGGGGTAATTTGGGCACCCACCGGGGAGCTGTTTTTT. Its protein is CASRNGTGVIWAPTGELFF.

The CDR3 region has the DNA TGCGCCAGCAGCGAAACGACAGGGCGACTCTCCTACGAGCAGTACTTC. This codes for CASSETTGRLSYEQYF. The chain uses TRBV5-1 and TRBJ2-7, with 7 bases aligning to TRBD1. The CDR3 runs to 16 residues. V lost 4 bases to trimming and J lost 0 bases; unmatched junction nucleotides: 10. Germline V gives CDR1 SGHRS, CDR2 YFSETQ.

The rearrangement joins TRBV9 to TRBJ2-1; possibly TRBD1 or TRBD2 for D (5 bases each). The CDR3 is 14 amino acids. Germline assignment: CDR1 SGDLS and CDR2 YYNGEE. The V gene lost 4 bases and the J gene lost 10 bases, with 18 bases spanning the gap. CDR3 nucleotides: TGTGCCAGCAGCCTGACTGGGACGACAGACGAGCAGTTCTTC. Encoded protein: CASSLTGTTDEQFF.

This chain connects TRBV10-3 to TRBJ2-7; D gene uncertain. Germline V gene sequence: CDR1 ENHRY, CDR2 SYGVKD. With 2 bases removed from V and 6 bases from J, the gap between germline ends came to 11 bases. The CDR3 has 13 amino acids. CDR3 residues: CAISEKRVGEQYF. In DNA, the CDR3 is TGTGCCATCAGTGAGAAAAGGGTAGGCGAGCAGTACTTC.